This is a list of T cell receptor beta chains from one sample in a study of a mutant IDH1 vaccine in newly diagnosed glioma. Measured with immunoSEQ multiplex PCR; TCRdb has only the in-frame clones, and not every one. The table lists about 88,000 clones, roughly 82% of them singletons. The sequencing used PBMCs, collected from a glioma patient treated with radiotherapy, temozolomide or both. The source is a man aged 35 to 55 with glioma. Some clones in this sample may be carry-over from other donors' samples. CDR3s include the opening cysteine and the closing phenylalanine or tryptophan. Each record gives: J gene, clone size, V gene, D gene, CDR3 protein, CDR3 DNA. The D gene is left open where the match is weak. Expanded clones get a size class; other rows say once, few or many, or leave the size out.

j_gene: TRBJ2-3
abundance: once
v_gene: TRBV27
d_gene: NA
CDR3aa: CASSLRGTLPDTQYF
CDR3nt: TGTGCCAGCAGTTTACGGGGGACTCTCCCAGATACGCAGTATTTT

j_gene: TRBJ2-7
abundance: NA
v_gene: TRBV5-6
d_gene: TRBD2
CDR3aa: CASSPGGGEQYF
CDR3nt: TGTGCCAGCAGCCCGGGGGGAGGCGAGCAGTACTTC

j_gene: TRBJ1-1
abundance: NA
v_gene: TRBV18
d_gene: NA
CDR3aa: CASSPPGGGRGTEAFF
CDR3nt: TGTGCCAGCTCACCACCCGGGGGGGGACGGGGTACTGAAGCTTTCTTT

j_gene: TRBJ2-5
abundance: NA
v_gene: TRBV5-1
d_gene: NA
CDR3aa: CASSSTGLETQYF
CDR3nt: TGCGCCAGCAGCTCTACAGGGTTAGAGACCCAGTACTTC

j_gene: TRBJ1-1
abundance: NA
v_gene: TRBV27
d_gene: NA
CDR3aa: CASRGRFNTEAFF
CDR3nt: TGTGCCAGCAGGGGCAGGTTCAACACTGAAGCTTTCTTT

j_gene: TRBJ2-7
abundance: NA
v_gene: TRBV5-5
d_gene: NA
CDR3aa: CASSLEGYEQYF
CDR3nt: TGTGCCAGCAGCTTGGAAGGCTACGAGCAGTACTTC

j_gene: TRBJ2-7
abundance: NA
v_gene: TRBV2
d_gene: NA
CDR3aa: CASRSQGEQYF
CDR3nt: TGTGCCAGCAGAAGTCAGGGGGAGCAGTACTTC

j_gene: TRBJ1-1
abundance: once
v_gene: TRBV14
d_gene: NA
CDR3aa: CASSRFMNTEAFF
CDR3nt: TGTGCCAGCAGCCGATTCATGAACACTGAAGCTTTCTTT

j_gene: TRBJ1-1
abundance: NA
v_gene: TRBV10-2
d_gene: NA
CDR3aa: CASSAARLNTEAFF
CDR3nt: TGCGCCAGCAGTGCCGCAAGGCTGAACACTGAAGCTTTCTTT

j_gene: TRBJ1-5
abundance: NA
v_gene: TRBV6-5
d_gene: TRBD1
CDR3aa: CASSKTGAQPQHF
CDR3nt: TGTGCCAGCAGTAAAACAGGGGCTCAGCCCCAGCATTTT

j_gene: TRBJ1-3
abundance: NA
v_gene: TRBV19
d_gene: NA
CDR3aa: CASTDGTDGNTIYF
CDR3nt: TGTGCCAGTACCGACGGGACCGATGGAAACACCATATATTTT

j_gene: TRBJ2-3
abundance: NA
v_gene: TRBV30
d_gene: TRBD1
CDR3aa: CAWSAHRGATDTQYF
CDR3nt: TGTGCCTGGAGCGCCCACAGGGGCGCGACAGATACGCAGTATTTT

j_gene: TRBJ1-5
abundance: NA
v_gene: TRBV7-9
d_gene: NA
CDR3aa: CASSASVERLGQPQHF
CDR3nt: TGTGCCAGCAGCGCAAGCGTAGAGCGACTGGGACAGCCCCAGCATTTT

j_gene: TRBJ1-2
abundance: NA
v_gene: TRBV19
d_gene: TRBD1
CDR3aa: CASRGTVAYGYTF
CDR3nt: TGTGCCAGTAGGGGGACAGTTGCCTATGGCTACACCTTC

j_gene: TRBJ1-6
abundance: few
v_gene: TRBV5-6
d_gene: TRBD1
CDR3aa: CASSDVQGSPLHF
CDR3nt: TGTGCCAGCAGCGATGTACAGGGGTCACCCCTCCACTTT

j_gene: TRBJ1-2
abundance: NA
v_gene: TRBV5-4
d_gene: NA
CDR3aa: CASSLGGDGPYGYTF
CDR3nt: TGTGCCAGCAGCTTGGGGGGGGACGGACCCTATGGCTACACCTTC

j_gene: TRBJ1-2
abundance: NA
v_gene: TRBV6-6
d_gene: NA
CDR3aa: CASTLTSGGSNYGYTF
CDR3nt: TGTGCCAGCACCTTGACAAGTGGAGGGTCTAACTATGGCTACACCTTC